The 17 T cell receptor beta chains reported below all come from one sample, sequenced in a study of T cell responses to AZD1222 COVID-19 vaccine. The protocol was immunoSEQ multiplex PCR, while the TCRdb copy is restricted to in-frame clones and leaves out a portion. Seen here are approximately 65,000 clones, more than 70% observed once, and the top ten hold roughly 8%. The source material was peripheral blood, sampled on day 0 of AZD1222 vaccination. Source of these receptors: an adult in good health.

The chain carries TRBV18 and TRBJ2-3; TRBD1 matches 11 bases. The junction had 3 bases not matched to a gene; V was cut back by 3 bases and J by 4 bases. The CDR3 extends over 15 amino acids. CDR1 and CDR2 (germline): KGHSH, LQKENI. The CDR3: CASSPRDRGADTQYF. The CDR3 nucleotides read TGTGCCAGCTCACCCCGGGACAGGGGGGCAGATACGCAGTATTTT. Drawing the rest from reference TRBV18 and TRBJ2-3, the complete variable domain is NAGVMQNPRHLVRRRGQEARLRCSPMKGHSHVYWYRQLPEEGLKFMVYLQKENIIDESGMPKERFSAEFPKEGPSILRIQQVVRGDSAAYFCASSPRDRGADTQYFGPGTRLTVL.

This chain joins TRBV27 and TRBJ2-7; 7 bases match TRBD1. The V segment lost 3 bases and the J segment 5 bases; nucleotides outside the gene matches: 4. This CDR3 is 13 amino acids long. Per germline, CDR1 MNHEY and CDR2 SMNVEV (reference sequence). This CDR3 is CASSFSQGNEQYF. The DNA of the CDR3 is TGTGCCAGCAGTTTCTCACAGGGGAACGAGCAGTACTTC.

This clone has only a few counts. The CDR3 here is CASSPQGYGYTF. The DNA of the CDR3 is TGTGCCAGCAGCCCACAGGGCTATGGCTACACCTTC. The chain joins TRBV6-5 to TRBJ1-2; tentative D call: TRBD1 (6 bases). V gave up 6 bases and J gave up 4 bases, with 9 bases separating them. CDR1 and CDR2 (germline): MNHEY, SVGAGI. This CDR3 comprises 12 residues.

The chain joins TRBV7-7 to TRBJ2-1; 9 bases fit TRBD2. Germline CDR1 is SSHAT and CDR2 is FNYEAQ (reference sequence). The CDR3 consists of 16 residues. V shed 5 bases and J 7 bases; nucleotides not matched to a gene: 12. The CDR3 region has the DNA TGTGCCAGCAGCAGGGGGATGGCGGGAGGGCTAAATGAGCAGTTCTTC. Its protein is CASSRGMAGGLNEQFF.

The CDR3 nucleotides are TGTGCCATTGATGGGACTAGCGGGACGGCGGCTGAGCAGTTCTTC. Residues: CAIDGTSGTAAEQFF. This rearrangement joins TRBV6-4 to TRBJ2-1; 13 nucleotides line up with TRBD2. Germline V gene data show CDR1 as MRHNA and CDR2 as SNTAGT. There are 15 residues in the CDR3. J lost 9 bases, V lost 10 bases, and 12 bases had no gene match.

This clone showed up just once. This chain joins TRBV7-9 and TRBJ2-2; D is possibly TRBD2 (5 bases). The V end was cut by 7 bases, the J end by 6 bases, with 15 bases between. The CDR3 contains 14 residues. CDR1 and CDR2 from the germline V gene are SEHNR and FQNEAQ (reference sequence). In DNA, the CDR3 is TGTGCCAGCATTCCACGTGAGAGGGCCGGGGAGCTGTTTTTT. It specifies CASIPRERAGELFF.

The chain uses TRBV19 and TRBJ2-2, with D unclear. The germline gives CDR1 LNHDA, CDR2 SQIVND (reference sequence). This CDR3 has 15 residues. The ends were cut back, 5 bases at V and 0 bases at J, with 10 bases in the middle. CDR3 loop: CASSLYQANTGELFF. CDR3 coding DNA: TGTGCCAGTAGTCTGTATCAGGCGAACACCGGGGAGCTGTTTTTT.

The J gene is TRBJ1-5, the V gene TRBV19; 9 bases fit TRBD1. Germline V gene lookup returns CDR1 LNHDA and CDR2 SQIVND (reference sequence). The CDR3 covers 14 residues. The V segment lost 6 bases and the J segment 8 bases; nucleotides outside the gene matches: 8. The CDR3 DNA is TGTGCCAGTAGACAAACAGGGGGCGATGAGCCCCAGCATTTT. Translation: CASRQTGGDEPQHF.

This clone appeared once. The V gene is TRBV19, the J gene TRBJ1-5; possible D gene TRBD1, 6 bases. Germline V gene data show CDR1 as LNHDA and CDR2 as SQIVND (reference sequence). The CDR3 runs to 22 residues. V lost 3 bases, J lost 1 base, and 31 bases lay in between. This CDR3 reads CASSMQVGGQLGYVGSNQPQHF. DNA for the CDR3: TGTGCCAGTAGTATGCAGGTGGGGGGGCAATTGGGATATGTCGGGAGCAATCAGCCCCAGCATTTT.

This chain joins TRBV27 and TRBJ1-5; no firm D call. The CDR3 runs to 13 residues. Germline CDR1 is MNHEY and CDR2 is SMNVEV (reference sequence). Trimming removed 2 bases at V and 1 base at J, with 3 bases between. CDR3 amino acids: CASSLGSNQPQHF. In DNA, the CDR3 is TGTGCCAGCAGTTTAGGGAGCAATCAGCCCCAGCATTTT.

The CDR3 reads CASSRYSPTSGSTGELFF. The DNA for the CDR3 is TGCGCCAGCAGCCGTTACTCCCCGACTAGCGGAAGCACCGGGGAGCTGTTTTTT. V usage is TRBV4-1 and J usage is TRBJ2-2, with 9 bases that match TRBD2. In germline, CDR1 is MGHRA, CDR2 YSYEKL. V lost 4 bases, J lost 4 bases, and 13 bases stayed unmatched. This CDR3 is built from 18 residues.

The chain couples TRBV11-2 to TRBJ2-7; D is ambiguous. V lost 5 bases to trimming and J lost 5 bases, with 16 bases between them. CDR1 and CDR2 (germline): SGHAT, FQNNGV. The CDR3 loop spans 14 amino acids. CDR3 amino acids: CASSPPPGPDEQYF. Written as DNA, the CDR3 is TGTGCCAGCAGCCCGCCGCCGGGCCCCGACGAGCAGTACTTC. The whole variable domain, remainder taken from reference TRBV11-2 and TRBJ2-7, is EAGVAQSPRYKIIEKRQSVAFWCNPISGHATLYWYQQILGQGPKLLIQFQNNGVVDDSQLPKDRFSAERLKGVDSTLKIQPAKLEDSAVYLCASSPPPGPDEQYFGPGTRLTVT.

The chain combines TRBV7-9 with TRBJ2-1, with 9 bases aligning to TRBD2. Germline CDR1 SEHNR, CDR2 FQNEAQ (reference sequence). The V gene end was trimmed by 6 bases and the J gene end by 1 base; junction bases not matched to a gene: 10. The CDR3 runs 17 residues. The CDR3 nucleotides read TGTGCCAGCAGGAAAGGGCGGGAGGGCCAGTCCTACAATGAGCAGTTCTTC. The encoded protein is CASRKGREGQSYNEQFF.

The chain is built from TRBV14 and TRBJ1-6; possible D gene TRBD1, 6 bases. The V end lost 4 bases, the J end lost 15 bases, and 13 bases lay between the germline ends. Germline CDR1 is SGHDN and CDR2 is FVKESK. This CDR3 is 12 amino acids long. The DNA for the CDR3 is TGTGCCAGCAGCCCTTCCGGGACAAGCCTCCACTTT. This translates into CASSPSGTSLHF.

The rearrangement joins TRBV21-1 to TRBJ2-4; the D call of TRBD2 is as the table states it, not checked on the DNA. TRBV21-1 is assigned pseudogene status. The CDR3 sequence is 17 residues long. The CDR3 DNA is TGTGCCAGCAGCAACGGGACTAGCGGGAACAACAAAAACATTCAGTACTTC. Encoded protein: CASSNGTSGNNKNIQYF.

V usage is TRBV6-1 and J usage is TRBJ1-2; 9 nucleotides line up with TRBD1. This CDR3 region has 14 residues. Losses at the gene ends were 6 bases for V and 7 bases for J; bases not matched to a gene: 9. Germline V gives CDR1 MNHNS, CDR2 SASEGT. CDR3 protein: CASRITGGEGGYTF. The DNA for the CDR3 is TGTGCCAGCAGGATCACAGGGGGCGAGGGTGGCTACACCTTC.

The gene calls are TRBV29-1 and TRBJ1-2, with D perhaps matching TRBD1 (6 bases). The CDR3 totals 11 residues. With 7 bases removed from V and 8 bases from J, the gap between germline ends came to 14 bases. Germline assignment: CDR1 SQVTM and CDR2 ANQGSEA. The DNA for the CDR3 is TGCAGCGCTGAGGGGGAGGGAGGCTACACCTTC. Translating it yields CSAEGEGGYTF.